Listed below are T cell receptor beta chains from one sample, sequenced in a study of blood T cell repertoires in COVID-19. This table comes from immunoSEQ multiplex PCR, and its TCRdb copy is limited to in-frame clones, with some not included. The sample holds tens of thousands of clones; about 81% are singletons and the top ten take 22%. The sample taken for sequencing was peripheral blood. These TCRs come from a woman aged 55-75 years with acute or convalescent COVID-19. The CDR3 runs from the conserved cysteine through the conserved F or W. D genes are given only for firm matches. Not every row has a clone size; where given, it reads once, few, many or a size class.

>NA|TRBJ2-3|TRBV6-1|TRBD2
TGTGCCAGCAGTGAAGCGCAACTAGCGGCGAGCACAGATACGCAGTATTTT
CASSEAQLAASTDTQYF
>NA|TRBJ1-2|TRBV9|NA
TGTGCCAGCAGCGTCGGCGGGAACTATGGCTACACCTTC
CASSVGGNYGYTF
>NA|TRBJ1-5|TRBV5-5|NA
TGTGCCAGCAGCGTCGGGACAATCAATCAGCCCCAGCATTTT
CASSVGTINQPQHF
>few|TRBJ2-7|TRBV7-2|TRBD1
TGTGCCAGCAGCTTAAGACAGGGCTACGAGCAGTACTTC
CASSLRQGYEQYF
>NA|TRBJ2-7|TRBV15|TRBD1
TGTGCCACCAGCAGAGGGCTCGGGACAGGGGCCTACGAGCAGTACTTC
CATSRGLGTGAYEQYF
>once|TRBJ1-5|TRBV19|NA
TGTGCCAGTAGTATAGGTTCATTTCAGCCCCAGCATTTT
CASSIGSFQPQHF
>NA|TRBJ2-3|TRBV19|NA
TGTGCCAGTAGTATAGGAGGGAAGGATACGCAGTATTTT
CASSIGGKDTQYF
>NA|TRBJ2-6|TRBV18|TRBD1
TGTGCCAGCTCAAACAGGGGAATTAAGCCTGGGGCCAACGTCCTGACTTTC
CASSNRGIKPGANVLTF
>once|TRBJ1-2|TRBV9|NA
TGTGCCAGCAGTTGGGGCACAGCTAACTATGGCTACACCTTC
CASSWGTANYGYTF
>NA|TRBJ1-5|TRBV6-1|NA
TGTGCCAGCAGTGAATCAGGGGCTGCTCAGCCCCAGCATTTT
CASSESGAAQPQHF
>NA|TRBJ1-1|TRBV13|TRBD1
TGTGCCAGCAGCTCAACAGGGGGCGCGGTCACTGAAGCTTTCTTT
CASSSTGGAVTEAFF
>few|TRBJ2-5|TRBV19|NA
TGTGCCAGTAGTATAGCCCTAAGCGGGACCCAGTACTTC
CASSIALSGTQYF
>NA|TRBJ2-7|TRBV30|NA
TGTGCCGAAAAGTCAGGAGGTTACGAGCAGTACTTC
CAEKSGGYEQYF
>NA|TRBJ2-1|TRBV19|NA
TGTGCCAGTAGTATACAGGGCACGGATGAGCAGTTCTTC
CASSIQGTDEQFF
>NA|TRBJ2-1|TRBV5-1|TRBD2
TGCGCCAGCTCCGGGACTAGCGGGGGGTCTTACAATGAGCAGTTCTTC
CASSGTSGGSYNEQFF
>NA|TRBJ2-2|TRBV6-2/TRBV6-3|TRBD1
TGTGCCAGCAGTTACTCGCGAGACAGGGGATTCACCGGGGAGCTGTTTTTT
CASSYSRDRGFTGELFF
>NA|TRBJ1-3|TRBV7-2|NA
TGTGCCAGCAGCCAGCAGGGCCCCTCTGGAAACACCATATATTTT
CASSQQGPSGNTIYF
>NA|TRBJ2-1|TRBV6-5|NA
TGTGCCAGTTCGGGAGTCTACAATGAGCAGTTCTTC
CASSGVYNEQFF
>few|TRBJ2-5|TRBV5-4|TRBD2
TGTGCCAGCAGCTTTAAGCGGGGGCTACAAGAGACCCAGTACTTC
CASSFKRGLQETQYF
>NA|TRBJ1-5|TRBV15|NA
TGTGCCACCAGCAGGGCCCGAGGGAGCAATCAGCCCCAGCATTTT
CATSRARGSNQPQHF
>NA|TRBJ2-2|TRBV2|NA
TGTGCCAGCAGTTGGGGGGACAGAAAATCCGGGGAGCTGTTTTTT
CASSWGDRKSGELFF
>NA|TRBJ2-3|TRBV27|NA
TGTGCCAGCCACGGACTCCTCACAGATACGCAGTATTTT
CASHGLLTDTQYF
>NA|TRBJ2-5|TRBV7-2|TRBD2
TGTGCCAGCAGCCCCTCTAGCGGGGGGTACCAAGAGACCCAGTACTTC
CASSPSSGGYQETQYF
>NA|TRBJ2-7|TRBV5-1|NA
TGCGCCAGCAGCTCTTCTCCTCCCTACGAGCAGTACTTC
CASSSSPPYEQYF
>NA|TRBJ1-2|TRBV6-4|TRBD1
TGTGCCAGCAGCCCCGTGGGGACAGGGTTTTATGGCTACACCTTC
CASSPVGTGFYGYTF
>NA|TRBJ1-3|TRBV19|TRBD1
TGTGCCAGTTCGACAGGGGTTGGAAACACCATATATTTT
CASSTGVGNTIYF
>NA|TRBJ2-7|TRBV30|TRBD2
TGTGCCTGGAGTGTCCTAGCGGGGGGCTACGAGCAGTACTTC
CAWSVLAGGYEQYF
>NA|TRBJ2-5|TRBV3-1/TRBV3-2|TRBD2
TGTGCCAGCAGCCAAGGAGGCGGGGGGGCCTCGGTAGAGACCCAGTACTTC
CASSQGGGGASVETQYF
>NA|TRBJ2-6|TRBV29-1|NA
TGCAGCGTTGTAGCCTCTGGGGCCAACGTCCTGACTTTC
CSVVASGANVLTF
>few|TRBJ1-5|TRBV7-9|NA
TGTGCCAGCAGGTCAGGGAATCAGCCCCAGCATTTT
CASRSGNQPQHF
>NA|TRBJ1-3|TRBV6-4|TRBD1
TGTGCCAGCAAGAATCCGGGACAGCGGTCAAAACACGCCATATATTTT
CASKNPGQRSKHAIYF
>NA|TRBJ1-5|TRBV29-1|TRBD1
TGCAGCGTTGGGGGGTTCCTTAGACAGGGCCTAAGCAATCAGCCCCAGCATTTT
CSVGGFLRQGLSNQPQHF
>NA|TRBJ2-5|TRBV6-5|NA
TGTGCCAGCAGTAGAGAAGAGACCCAGTACTTC
CASSREETQYF
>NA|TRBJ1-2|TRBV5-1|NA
TGCGCCAGCAGCTTGGGTCCGTACTATGGCTACACCTTC
CASSLGPYYGYTF
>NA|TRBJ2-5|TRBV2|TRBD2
TGTGCCAGCAGCCCCGGGACTACCCAAGAGACCCAGTACTTC
CASSPGTTQETQYF
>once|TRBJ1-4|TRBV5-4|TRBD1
TGTGCCAGCAGCCGAGGGACAGACGCAACTAATGAAAAACTGTTTTTT
CASSRGTDATNEKLFF
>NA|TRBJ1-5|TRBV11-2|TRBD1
TGTGCCAGCAGTCGGACAGGGGATAGCAATCAGCCCCAGCATTTT
CASSRTGDSNQPQHF
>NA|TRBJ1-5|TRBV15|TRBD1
TGTGCCACCAGCAGGGTCGGGACAGGGGTACTCAATCAGCCCCAGCATTTT
CATSRVGTGVLNQPQHF
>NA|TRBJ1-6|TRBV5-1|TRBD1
TGCGCCAGCAGCTTGCCCGGGACAGGGGGCAATTCACCCCTCCACTTT
CASSLPGTGGNSPLHF
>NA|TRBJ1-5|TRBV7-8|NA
TGTGCCAGCAGCTTAGAGGGAGGGAAGGGCTATCAGCCCCAGCATTTT
CASSLEGGKGYQPQHF
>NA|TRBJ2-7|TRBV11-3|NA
TGTGCCAGCAGCCCGAGACCGGGACGTGGGACTTTGGGAGAGCAGTACTTC
CASSPRPGRGTLGEQYF
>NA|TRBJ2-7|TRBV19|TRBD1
TGTGCCAGTAGTATAGGGTCGGGACAGGGCTACGAGCAGTACTTC
CASSIGSGQGYEQYF
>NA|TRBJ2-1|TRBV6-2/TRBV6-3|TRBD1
TGTGCCAGCAGTTACTTGGGACAGGGATATGAGCAGTTCTTC
CASSYLGQGYEQFF
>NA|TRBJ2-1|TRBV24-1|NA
TGTGCCACCAGTGATTTTGCGACCCATCGGAGGGACAATGAGCAGTTCTTC
CATSDFATHRRDNEQFF
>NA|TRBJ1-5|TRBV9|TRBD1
TGTGCCAGCAGCGCCGGGACAGGTAGCAATCAGCCCCAGCATTTT
CASSAGTGSNQPQHF
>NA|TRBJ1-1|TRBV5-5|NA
TGTGCCAGCAGCTTGGGAGGGAGCACTGAAGCTTTCTTT
CASSLGGSTEAFF
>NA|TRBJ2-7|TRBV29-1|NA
TGCAGCGTTGAGTCGACAGTCTCCTACGAGCAGTACTTC
CSVESTVSYEQYF
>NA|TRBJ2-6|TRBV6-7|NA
TGTGCCAGCAGTTCGGACTCTCTGGGGGCCAACGTCCTGACTTTC
CASSSDSLGANVLTF
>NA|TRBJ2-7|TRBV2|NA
TGTGCCAGCAGTGATGGACAGTCCTACGAGCAGTACTTC
CASSDGQSYEQYF
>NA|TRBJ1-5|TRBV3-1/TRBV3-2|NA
TGTGCCAGCAGCCACCCGGGGGAGCCCCAGCATTTT
CASSHPGEPQHF
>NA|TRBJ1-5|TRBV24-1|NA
TGTGCCACCGCGGGGGGGACGGGGAATCAGCCCCAGCATTTT
CATAGGTGNQPQHF
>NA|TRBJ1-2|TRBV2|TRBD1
TGTGCCAGCAGCTTAACAGGGGAAGGAGTCTATGGCTACACCTTC
CASSLTGEGVYGYTF
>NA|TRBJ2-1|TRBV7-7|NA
TGTGCTAGCAGCGCATCCGGGAGCCACAATGAGCAGTTCTTC
CASSASGSHNEQFF
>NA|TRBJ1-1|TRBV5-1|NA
TGCGCCAGCAGCTTGGGCGCATTGGGCTCTGAAGCTTTCTTT
CASSLGALGSEAFF
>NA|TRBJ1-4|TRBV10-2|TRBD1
TGCGCCACCAGGGGGAGGTTGGGGACTAATGAAAAACTGTTTTTT
CATRGRLGTNEKLFF